This T cell receptor beta chain was sequenced in a study of CD8+ T cells in alopecia areata. Study as a whole: Treatment of the treated patients consisted of oral tofacitinib, 5 to 10 mg twice daily.

Patients with alopecia areata provided lesional scalp punch biopsies as well as peripheral blood. PBMCs, the starting material, were the source of sorted CD4+ and CD8+ T cells. A few counts support this clone. The sequencing template was cDNA reverse transcribed from extracted RNA. Sequencing was performed with immunoSEQ multiplex PCR; in TCRdb, only in-frame clones are kept and a portion is missing. The sample consists of more than 85,000 clones, roughly 42% of them appearing once. V was clipped by 0 bases and J by 5 bases; unmatched bases: 8. The germline V gene encodes CDR1 SGHRS and CDR2 YFSETQ. This CDR3 has 15 residues.

The receptor was isolated from a human donor with alopecia areata. Sequenced material: CD4+ T cells sorted from blood. This chain connects TRBV5-1 to TRBJ2-7; 7 nucleotides agree with TRBD1. The CDR3 spells CASSLAGQGGNEQYF. CDR3 DNA sequence: TGCGCCAGCAGCTTGGCCGGACAAGGGGGCAACGAGCAGTACTTC.